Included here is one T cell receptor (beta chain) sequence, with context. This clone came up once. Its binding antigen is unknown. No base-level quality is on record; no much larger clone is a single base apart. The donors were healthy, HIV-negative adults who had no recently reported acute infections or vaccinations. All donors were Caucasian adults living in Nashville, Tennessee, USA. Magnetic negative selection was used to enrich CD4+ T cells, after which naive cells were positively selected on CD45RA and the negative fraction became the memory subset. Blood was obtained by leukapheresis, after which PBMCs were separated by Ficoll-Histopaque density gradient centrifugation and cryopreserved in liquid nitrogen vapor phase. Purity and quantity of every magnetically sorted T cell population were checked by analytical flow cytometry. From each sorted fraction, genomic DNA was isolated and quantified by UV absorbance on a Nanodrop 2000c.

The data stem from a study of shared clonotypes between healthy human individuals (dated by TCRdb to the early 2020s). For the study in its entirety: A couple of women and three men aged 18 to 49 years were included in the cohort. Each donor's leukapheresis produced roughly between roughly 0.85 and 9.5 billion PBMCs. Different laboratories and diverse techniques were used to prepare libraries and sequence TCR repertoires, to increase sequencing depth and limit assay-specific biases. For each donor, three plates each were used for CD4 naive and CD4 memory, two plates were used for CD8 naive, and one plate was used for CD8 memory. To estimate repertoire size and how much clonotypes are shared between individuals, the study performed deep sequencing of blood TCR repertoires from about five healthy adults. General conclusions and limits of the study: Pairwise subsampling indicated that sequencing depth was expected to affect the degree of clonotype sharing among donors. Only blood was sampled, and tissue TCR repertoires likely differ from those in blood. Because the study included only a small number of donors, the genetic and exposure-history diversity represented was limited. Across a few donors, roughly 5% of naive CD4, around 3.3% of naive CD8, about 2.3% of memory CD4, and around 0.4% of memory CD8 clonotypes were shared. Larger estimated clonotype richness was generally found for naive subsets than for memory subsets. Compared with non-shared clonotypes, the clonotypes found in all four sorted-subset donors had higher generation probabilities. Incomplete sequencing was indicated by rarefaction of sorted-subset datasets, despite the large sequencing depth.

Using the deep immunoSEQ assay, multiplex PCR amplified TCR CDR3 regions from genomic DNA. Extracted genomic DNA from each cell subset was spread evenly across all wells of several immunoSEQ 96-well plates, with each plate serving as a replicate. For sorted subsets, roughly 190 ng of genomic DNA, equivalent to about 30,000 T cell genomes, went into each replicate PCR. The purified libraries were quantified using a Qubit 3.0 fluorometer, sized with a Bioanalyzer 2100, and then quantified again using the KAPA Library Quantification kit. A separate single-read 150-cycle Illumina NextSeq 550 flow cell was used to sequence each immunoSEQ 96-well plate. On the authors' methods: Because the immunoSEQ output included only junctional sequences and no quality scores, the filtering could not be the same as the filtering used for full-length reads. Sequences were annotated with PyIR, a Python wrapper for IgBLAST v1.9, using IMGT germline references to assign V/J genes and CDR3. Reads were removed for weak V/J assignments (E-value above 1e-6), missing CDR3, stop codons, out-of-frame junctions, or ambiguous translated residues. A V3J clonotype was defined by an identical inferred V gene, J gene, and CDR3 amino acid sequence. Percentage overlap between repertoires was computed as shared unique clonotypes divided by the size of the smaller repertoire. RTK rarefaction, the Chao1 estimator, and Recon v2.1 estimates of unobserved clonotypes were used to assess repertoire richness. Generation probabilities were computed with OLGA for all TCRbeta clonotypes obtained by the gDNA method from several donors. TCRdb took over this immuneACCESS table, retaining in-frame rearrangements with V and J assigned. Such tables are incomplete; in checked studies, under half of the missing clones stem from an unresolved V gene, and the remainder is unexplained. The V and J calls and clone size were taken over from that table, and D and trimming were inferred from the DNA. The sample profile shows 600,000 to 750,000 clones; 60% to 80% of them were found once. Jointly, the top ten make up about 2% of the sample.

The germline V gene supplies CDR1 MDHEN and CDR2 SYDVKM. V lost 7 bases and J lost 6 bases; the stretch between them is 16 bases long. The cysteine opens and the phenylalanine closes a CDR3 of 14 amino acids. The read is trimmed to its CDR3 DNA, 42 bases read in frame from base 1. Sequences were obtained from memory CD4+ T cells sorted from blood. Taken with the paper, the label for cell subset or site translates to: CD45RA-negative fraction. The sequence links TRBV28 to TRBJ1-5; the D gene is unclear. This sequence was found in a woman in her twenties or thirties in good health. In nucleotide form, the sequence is TGTGCCAGCAAGGCGAGGTCCTACGCTCAGCCCCAGCATTTT. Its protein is CASKARSYAQPQHF.